The 18 T cell receptor beta chains listed next were all sequenced from one sample in a study of monozygotic twins with inflammatory bowel disease. With the 5' RACE reads reprocessed, TCRdb shows one record per CDR3 protein and no DNA. This sample's clone table lists 300,000 to 450,000 distinct CDR3 sequences. Sequenced input: blood. These receptors were collected from a human donor with ulcerative colitis or Crohn's disease, or a healthy co-twin of an affected twin (not recorded which).

This chain's CDR3 is CASSLMGQGNSPLHF. The rearrangement uses TRBV7-2 and TRBJ1-6; without DNA, the TCRdb call of TRBD1 cannot be checked. The CDR3 runs 15 residues. CDR1 SGHTA and CDR2 FQGNSA come from the germline V gene.

The chain uses TRBV28 and TRBJ2-2. The CDR3 loop spans 12 amino acids. The germline gives CDR1 MDHEN, CDR2 SYDVKM. CDR3 loop: CASGVTTGELFF.

This chain uses TRBV2 with TRBJ1-2; the D call from TCRdb, TRBD1, cannot be confirmed without DNA. CDR1 SNHLY and CDR2 FYNNEI come from the germline V gene. CDR3 length: 13 residues. CDR3 region: CASRTGTLYGYTF.

The chain combines TRBV20-1 with TRBJ1-2; without DNA, the TCRdb call of TRBD1 cannot be checked. This CDR3 is 14 amino acids long. Per the germline V gene, CDR1 is DFQATT and CDR2 is SNEGSKA (reference sequence). The CDR3 is CSARDPRDLGGYTF.

The chain links TRBV7-2 to TRBJ2-7. Germline CDR1 is SGHTA and CDR2 is FQGNSA. The CDR3 is made up of 14 amino acids. CDR3 sequence: CASSLARTNYEQYF. Variable domain in full (rest from reference TRBV7-2 and TRBJ2-7): GAGVSQSPSNKVTEKGKDVELRCDPISGHTALYWYRQSLGQGLEFLIYFQGNSAPDKSGLPSDRFSAERTGGSVSTLTIQRTQQEDSAVYLCASSLARTNYEQYFGPGTRLTVT.

The chain recombines TRBV4-3 with TRBJ2-7; the D call from TCRdb, TRBD2, cannot be confirmed without DNA. The CDR3 has 14 amino acids. CDR1 and CDR2 from the germline V gene are LGHNA and YSLEER. CDR3 sequence: CASSQDRDWYEQYF.

The V call is TRBV29-1, the J call TRBJ2-7. This CDR3 is built from 13 residues. Germline assignment: CDR1 SQVTM and CDR2 ANQGSEA. The CDR3 spells CSVTTPISYEQYF.

V and J are TRBV10-3 and TRBJ2-7; TCRdb lists TRBD1, though no DNA is available to test this call. The CDR3 has 15 residues. The germline V gene has CDR1 ENHRY and CDR2 SYGVKD. CDR3 residues: CAISDSLGGSYEQYF.

The chain uses TRBV7-9 and TRBJ2-5; there is no DNA to check the TCRdb D call of TRBD1. CDR1 is SEHNR, CDR2 FQNEAQ, per germline (reference sequence). This CDR3 comprises 15 residues. Here the CDR3 reads CASSQWGNHKETQYF. Looking up the rest from reference TRBV7-9 and TRBJ2-5 gives the full variable domain: DTGVSQNPRHKITKRGQNVTFRCDPISEHNRLYWYRQTLGQGPEFLTYFQNEAQLEKSRLLSDRFSAERPKGSFSTLEIQRTEQGDSAMYLCASSQWGNHKETQYFGPGTRLLVL.

This sequence joins TRBV7-9 and TRBJ2-3. The CDR3 is made up of 17 amino acids. The V gene's germline CDR1 is SEHNR and CDR2 FQNEAQ (reference sequence). CDR3 sequence: CASSFLGTVYSTDTQYF.

This CDR3 reads CASSSGTDGTEAFF. This sequence joins TRBV5-1 and TRBJ1-1; the D call of TRBD1 rests on TCRdb alone, since no DNA is present to check it. This CDR3 has 14 amino acids. CDR1 SGHRS and CDR2 YFSETQ come from the germline V gene.

The chain joins TRBV12-3 or TRBV12-4 to TRBJ2-2. The CDR3 runs to 14 residues. CDR3 region: CASSLFVGSGELFF.

This chain uses TRBV6-5 with TRBJ2-2; TCRdb's assignment of TRBD1 cannot be checked, as there is no DNA. CDR1 MNHEY and CDR2 SVGAGI come from the germline V gene. The CDR3 totals 15 residues. This CDR3 is CSSSYDRANTGELFF.

J is TRBJ1-2 and V is TRBV7-2; TCRdb's D call, TRBD1, is unchecked because there is no DNA. Germline values: CDR1 SGHTA, CDR2 FQGNSA. This CDR3 spans 16 amino acids. The CDR3 sequence is CASSLALTTGGGLYTF.

V gene TRBV18 combines with J gene TRBJ2-1; TCRdb outputs TRBD1, but without DNA this stays unchecked. The CDR3 is 15 amino acids. Germline values: CDR1 KGHSH, CDR2 LQKENI. CDR3: CASSPGGPDYNEQFF. Based on the CDR3 plus reference TRBV18 and TRBJ2-1, the full variable domain is NAGVMQNPRHLVRRRGQEARLRCSPMKGHSHVYWYRQLPEEGLKFMVYLQKENIIDESGMPKERFSAEFPKEGPSILRIQQVVRGDSAAYFCASSPGGPDYNEQFFGPGTRLTVL.

This chain's CDR3 is CASSYSGAGNTIYF. The chain uses TRBV6-6 and TRBJ1-3. Germline lookup yields CDR1 MNHNY and CDR2 SVGAGI (reference sequence). The CDR3 spans 14 residues.

The chain carries TRBV7-8 and TRBJ2-3. This CDR3 has 15 residues. Germline CDR1 is SGHVS and CDR2 is FQNEAQ. CDR3 protein: CASSLVETSTDTQYF. Filled out from reference TRBV7-8 and TRBJ2-3, the complete variable domain reads GAGVSQSPRYKVAKRGQDVALRCDPISGHVSLFWYQQALGQGPEFLTYFQNEAQLDKSGLPSDRFFAERPEGSVSTLKIQRTQQEDSAVYLCASSLVETSTDTQYFGPGTRLTVL.

J is TRBJ2-5 and V is TRBV5-1; lacking DNA, the TRBD2 call made by TCRdb goes unchecked. This CDR3 region has 14 residues. The germline V gene has CDR1 SGHRS and CDR2 YFSETQ. CDR3 amino acids: CASSLGLLKETQYF.